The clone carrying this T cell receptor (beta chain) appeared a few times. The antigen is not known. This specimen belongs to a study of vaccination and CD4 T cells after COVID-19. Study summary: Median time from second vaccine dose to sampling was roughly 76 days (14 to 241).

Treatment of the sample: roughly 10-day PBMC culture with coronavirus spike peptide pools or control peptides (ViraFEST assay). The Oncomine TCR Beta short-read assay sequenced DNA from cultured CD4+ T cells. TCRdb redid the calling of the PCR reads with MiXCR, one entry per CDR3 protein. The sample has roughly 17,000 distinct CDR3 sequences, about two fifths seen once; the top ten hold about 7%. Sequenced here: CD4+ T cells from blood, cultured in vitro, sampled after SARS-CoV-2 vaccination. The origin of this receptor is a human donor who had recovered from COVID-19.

The chain's CDR3 is CSARVVAGGNYGYTF. In DNA, the CDR3 is TGCAGTGCTAGGGTCGTTGCAGGGGGTAACTATGGCTACACCTTC. The V gene is TRBV20-1, the J gene TRBJ1-2; 7 bases agree with TRBD1. With V trimmed by 3 bases and J by 1 base, 8 bases remained unmatched. The CDR3 consists of 15 residues. The germline V gene encodes CDR1 DFQATT and CDR2 SNEGSKA (reference sequence).